One sample yielded the 8 T cell receptor beta chains listed below, sequenced in a study of technical replicates of blood from several donors. This table comes from immunoSEQ multiplex PCR, and its TCRdb copy is limited to in-frame clones, with some not included. The data contain about 73,000 clones, roughly nine tenths of them singletons. The specimen was PBMCs. The receptor set was obtained from a human donor in good health. Some clones in this sample may be carry-over from other donors' samples.

This clone is a singleton in its sample. V and J are TRBV5-6 and TRBJ2-1, with D possibly TRBD2 on 5 matching bases. The length of the CDR3 is 12 residues. The V end lost 4 bases, the J end lost 12 bases, and 14 bases lay between the germline ends. In germline, CDR1 is SGHDT, CDR2 YYEEEE. The CDR3 DNA reads TGTGCCAGCAGCCTGAGAGGGATTACGCAGTTCTTC. Its translation is CASSLRGITQFF.

The gene calls are TRBV27 and TRBJ1-4; TRBD1 is a possible D gene (5 bases). Germline CDR1 is MNHEY and CDR2 is SMNVEV (reference sequence). The V end lost 2 bases, the J end lost 5 bases, and 12 bases lay between the germline ends. The CDR3 is 15 residues long. The CDR3 protein is CASSLRGGENEKLFF. The CDR3 coding sequence is TGTGCCAGCAGTTTACGCGGAGGGGAGAATGAAAAACTGTTTTTT.

The genes are TRBV7-8 and TRBJ1-5, with 7 positions matching TRBD1. V shed 5 bases and J 9 bases; nucleotides not matched to a gene: 10. The V gene's germline CDR1 is SGHVS and CDR2 FQNEAQ. This CDR3 has 14 residues. CDR3 sequence (DNA): TGTGCCAGCAGCCAACGACAGGGTGATGGGCCCCAGCATTTT. Its translation: CASSQRQGDGPQHF.

Worth noting for this clone: Other DNA sequences in this sample translate to the same CDR3. The chain links TRBV7-9 to TRBJ1-4, with unresolved D. The length of the CDR3 is 14 residues. Trimming took 3 bases from V and 0 from J, leaving 5 bases between them. The germline V gene has CDR1 SEHNR and CDR2 FQNEAQ (reference sequence). CDR3 in amino acids: CASSFSATNEKLFF. CDR3 bases: TGTGCCAGCAGCTTTTCTGCAACTAATGAAAAACTGTTTTTT. Together with reference TRBV7-9 and TRBJ1-4, the CDR3 gives the full variable domain: DTGVSQNPRHKITKRGQNVTFRCDPISEHNRLYWYRQTLGQGPEFLTYFQNEAQLEKSRLLSDRFSAERPKGSFSTLEIQRTEQGDSAMYLCASSFSATNEKLFFGSGTQLSVL.

CDR3 bases: TGTGCCAGCAGCGTAGAACTATCCGGGGAGCTGTTTTTT. The encoded protein is CASSVELSGELFF. The rearrangement joins TRBV9 to TRBJ2-2; D remains ambiguous. The CDR3 has 13 residues. V was clipped by 0 bases and J by 6 bases, with 6 bases between them. Germline V gives CDR1 SGDLS, CDR2 YYNGEE.

V is TRBV11-2 and J is TRBJ1-2, with D possibly being TRBD1 (5 bases). Germline assignment: CDR1 SGHAT and CDR2 FQNNGV. The CDR3 extends over 16 amino acids. V dropped 3 bases and J dropped 4 bases, with 18 bases sitting between them. CDR3 loop: CASSFQFLQGSYGYTF. CDR3 bases: TGTGCCAGCAGCTTTCAATTTCTCCAGGGATCCTATGGCTACACCTTC.

The rearrangement uses TRBV12-5 and TRBJ1-1; 9 bases align to TRBD1. The CDR3 totals 15 residues. Trimming cost V 4 bases and J 5 bases; bases outside gene matches: 8. The germline gives CDR1 LGHNT, CDR2 FRNRAP. The CDR3 protein is CASGSPWGQGTEAFF. The CDR3 DNA sequence: TGTGCTAGTGGTTCTCCTTGGGGACAGGGAACTGAAGCTTTCTTT.

V is TRBV18 and J is TRBJ1-1; 7 bases align to TRBD1. Unmatched junction bases numbered 8, after V lost 3 bases and J lost 4 bases. From germline, CDR1 is KGHSH and CDR2 LQKENI. The CDR3 is made up of 15 amino acids. The CDR3 DNA follows: TGTGCCAGCTCACCGGGACAGTTAGTCCTCACTGAAGCTTTCTTT. This encodes CASSPGQLVLTEAFF.